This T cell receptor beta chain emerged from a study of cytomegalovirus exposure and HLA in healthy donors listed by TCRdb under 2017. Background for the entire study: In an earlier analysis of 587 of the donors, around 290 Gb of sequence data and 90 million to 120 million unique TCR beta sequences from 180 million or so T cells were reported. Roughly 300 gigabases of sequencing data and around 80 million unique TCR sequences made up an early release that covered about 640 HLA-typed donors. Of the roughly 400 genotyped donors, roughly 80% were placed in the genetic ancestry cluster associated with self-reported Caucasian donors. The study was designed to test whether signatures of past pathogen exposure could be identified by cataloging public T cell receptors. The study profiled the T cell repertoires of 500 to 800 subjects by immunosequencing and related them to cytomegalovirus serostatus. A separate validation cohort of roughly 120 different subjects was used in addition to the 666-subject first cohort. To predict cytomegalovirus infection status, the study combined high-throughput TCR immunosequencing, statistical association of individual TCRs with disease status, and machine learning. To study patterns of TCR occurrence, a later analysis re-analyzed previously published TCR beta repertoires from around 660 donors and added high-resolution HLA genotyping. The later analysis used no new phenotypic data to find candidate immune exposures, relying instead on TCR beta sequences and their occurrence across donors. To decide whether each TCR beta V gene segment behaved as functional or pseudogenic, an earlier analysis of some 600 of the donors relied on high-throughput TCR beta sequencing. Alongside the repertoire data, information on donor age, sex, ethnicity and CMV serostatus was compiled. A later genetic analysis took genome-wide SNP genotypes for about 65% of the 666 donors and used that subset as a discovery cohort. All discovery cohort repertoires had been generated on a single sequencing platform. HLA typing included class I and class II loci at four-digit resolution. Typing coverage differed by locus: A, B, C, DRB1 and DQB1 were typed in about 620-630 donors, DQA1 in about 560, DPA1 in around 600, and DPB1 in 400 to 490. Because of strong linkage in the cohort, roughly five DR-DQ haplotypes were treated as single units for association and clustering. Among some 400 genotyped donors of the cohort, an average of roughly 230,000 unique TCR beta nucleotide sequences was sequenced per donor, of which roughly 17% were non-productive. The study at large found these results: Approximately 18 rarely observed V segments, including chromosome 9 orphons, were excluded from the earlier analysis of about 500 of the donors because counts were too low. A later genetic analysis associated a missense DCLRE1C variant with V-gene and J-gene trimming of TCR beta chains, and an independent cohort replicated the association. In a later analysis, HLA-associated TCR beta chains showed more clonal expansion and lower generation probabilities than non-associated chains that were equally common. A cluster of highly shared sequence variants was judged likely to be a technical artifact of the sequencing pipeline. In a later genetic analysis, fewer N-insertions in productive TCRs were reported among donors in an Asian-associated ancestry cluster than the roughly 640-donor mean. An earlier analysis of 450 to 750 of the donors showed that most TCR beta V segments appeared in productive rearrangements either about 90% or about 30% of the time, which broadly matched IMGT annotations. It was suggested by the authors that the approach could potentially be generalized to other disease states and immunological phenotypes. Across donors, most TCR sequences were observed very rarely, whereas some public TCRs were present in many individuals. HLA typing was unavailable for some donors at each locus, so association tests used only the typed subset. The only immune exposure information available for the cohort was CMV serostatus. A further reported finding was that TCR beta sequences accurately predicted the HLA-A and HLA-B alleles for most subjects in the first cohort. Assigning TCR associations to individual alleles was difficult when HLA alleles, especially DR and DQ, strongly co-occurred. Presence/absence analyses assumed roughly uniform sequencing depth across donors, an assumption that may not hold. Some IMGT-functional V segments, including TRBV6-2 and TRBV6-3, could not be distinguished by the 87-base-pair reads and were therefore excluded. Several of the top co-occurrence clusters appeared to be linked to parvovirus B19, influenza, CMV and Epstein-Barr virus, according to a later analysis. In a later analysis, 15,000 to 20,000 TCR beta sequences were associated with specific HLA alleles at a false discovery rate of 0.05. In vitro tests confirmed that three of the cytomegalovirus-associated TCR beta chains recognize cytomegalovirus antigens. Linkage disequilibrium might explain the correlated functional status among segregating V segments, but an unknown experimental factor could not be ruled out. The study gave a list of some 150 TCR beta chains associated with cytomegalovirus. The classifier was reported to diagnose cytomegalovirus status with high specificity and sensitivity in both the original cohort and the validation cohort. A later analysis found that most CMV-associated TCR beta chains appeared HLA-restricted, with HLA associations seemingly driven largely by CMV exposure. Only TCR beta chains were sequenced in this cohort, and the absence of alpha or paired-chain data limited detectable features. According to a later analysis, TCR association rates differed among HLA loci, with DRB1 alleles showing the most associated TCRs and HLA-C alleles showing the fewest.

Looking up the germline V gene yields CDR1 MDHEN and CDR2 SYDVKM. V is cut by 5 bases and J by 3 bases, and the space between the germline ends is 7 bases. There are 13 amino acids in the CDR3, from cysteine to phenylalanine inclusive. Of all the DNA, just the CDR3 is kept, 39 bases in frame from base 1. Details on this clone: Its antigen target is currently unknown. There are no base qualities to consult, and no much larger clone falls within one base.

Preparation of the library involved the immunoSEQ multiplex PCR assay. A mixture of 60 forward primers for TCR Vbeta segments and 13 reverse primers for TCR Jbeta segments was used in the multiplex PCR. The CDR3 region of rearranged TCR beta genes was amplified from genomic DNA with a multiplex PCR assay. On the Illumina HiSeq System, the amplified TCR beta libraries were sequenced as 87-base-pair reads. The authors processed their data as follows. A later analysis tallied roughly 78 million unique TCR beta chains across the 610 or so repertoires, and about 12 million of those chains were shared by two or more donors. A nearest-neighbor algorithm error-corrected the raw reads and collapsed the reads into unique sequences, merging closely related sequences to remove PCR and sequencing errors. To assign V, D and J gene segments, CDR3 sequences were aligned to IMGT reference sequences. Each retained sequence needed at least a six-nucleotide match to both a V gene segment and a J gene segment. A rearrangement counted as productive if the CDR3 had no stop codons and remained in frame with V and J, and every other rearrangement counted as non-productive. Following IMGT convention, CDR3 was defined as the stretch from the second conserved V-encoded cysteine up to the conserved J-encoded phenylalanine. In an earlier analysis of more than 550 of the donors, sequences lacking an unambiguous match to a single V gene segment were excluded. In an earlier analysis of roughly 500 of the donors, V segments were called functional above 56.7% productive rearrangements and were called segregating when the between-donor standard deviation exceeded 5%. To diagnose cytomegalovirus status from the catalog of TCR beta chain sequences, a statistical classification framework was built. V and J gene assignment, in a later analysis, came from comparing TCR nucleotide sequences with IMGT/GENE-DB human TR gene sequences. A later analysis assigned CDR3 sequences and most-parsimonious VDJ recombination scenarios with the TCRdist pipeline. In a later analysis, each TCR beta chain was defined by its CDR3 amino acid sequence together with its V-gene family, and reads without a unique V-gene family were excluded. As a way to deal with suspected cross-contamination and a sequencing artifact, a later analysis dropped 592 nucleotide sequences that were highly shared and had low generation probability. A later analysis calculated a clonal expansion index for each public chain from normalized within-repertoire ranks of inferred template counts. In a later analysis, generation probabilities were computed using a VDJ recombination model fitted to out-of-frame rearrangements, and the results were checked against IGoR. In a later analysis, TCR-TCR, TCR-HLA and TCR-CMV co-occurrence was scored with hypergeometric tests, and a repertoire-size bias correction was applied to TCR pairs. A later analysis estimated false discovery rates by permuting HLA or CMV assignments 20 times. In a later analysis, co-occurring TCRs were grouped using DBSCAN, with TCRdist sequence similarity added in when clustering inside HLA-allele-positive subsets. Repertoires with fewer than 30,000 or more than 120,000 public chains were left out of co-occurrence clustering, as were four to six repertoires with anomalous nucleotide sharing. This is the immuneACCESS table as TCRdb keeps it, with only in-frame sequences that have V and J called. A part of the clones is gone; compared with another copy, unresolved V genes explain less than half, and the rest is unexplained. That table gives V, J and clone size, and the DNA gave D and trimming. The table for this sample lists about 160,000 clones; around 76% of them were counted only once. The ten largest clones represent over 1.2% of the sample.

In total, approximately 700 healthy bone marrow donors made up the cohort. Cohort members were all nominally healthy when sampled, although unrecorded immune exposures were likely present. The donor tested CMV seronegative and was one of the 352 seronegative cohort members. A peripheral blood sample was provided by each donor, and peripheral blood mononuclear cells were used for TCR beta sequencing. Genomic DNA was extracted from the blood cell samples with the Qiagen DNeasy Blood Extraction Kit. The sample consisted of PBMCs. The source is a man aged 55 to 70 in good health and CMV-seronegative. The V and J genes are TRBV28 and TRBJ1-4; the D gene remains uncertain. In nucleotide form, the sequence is TGTGCCAGCAGTACCCCGGCTAATGAAAAACTGTTTTTT. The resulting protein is CASSTPANEKLFF. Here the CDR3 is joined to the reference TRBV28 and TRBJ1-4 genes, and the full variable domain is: DVKVTQSSRYLVKRTGEKVFLECVQDMDHENMFWYRQDPGLGLRLIYFSYDVKMKEKGDIPEGYSVSREKKERFSLILESASTNQTSMYLCASSTPANEKLFFGSGTQLSVL.